These 28 T cell receptor beta chains share one sample of origin, sequenced in a study of human T cells and chemical hapten exposure (dated by TCRdb to about 2021). What this sample's time point label stands for: patch test 2, 6 weeks after DPC sensitization. The sample's treatment or condition, from its label and the paper: therapeutic diphenylcyclopropenone sensitization with weekly scalp DPC. Receptor libraries were prepared by RACE. TCRdb records NextSeq 500 as the sequencer. TCRdb itself trimmed the public reads at Q25 with fastp, ran MiXCR and retained productive beta chains. CDR3 protein duplicates are merged, each entry listing the most common genes and DNA. In this sample the table shows about 400,000 distinct CDR3 sequences, 6% to 7% of which occur a single time. Under 7% of the sample is held by the ten biggest clonotypes. The sequencing here drew on whole blood, taken in connection with sensitization to the hapten diphenylcyclopropenone (DPC). All receptors derive from a woman between 18 and 29 years old with alopecia areata. Some clones in this sample may be carry-over from other donors' samples.

The CDR3 DNA follows: TGTGCCAGCAGTTTAGCAACTAGCGGGGGAGAGACCCAGTACTTC. Its protein is CASSLATSGGETQYF. This chain connects TRBV12-3 or TRBV12-4 to TRBJ2-5; 11 bases map to TRBD2. Germline trimming cut 0 bases from V and 4 bases from J; bases unmatched to any gene: 1. This CDR3 has 15 residues.

This chain links TRBV3-1 with TRBJ2-3; 8 bases are shared with TRBD1. Germline V gene sequence: CDR1 LGHDT, CDR2 YNNKEL (reference sequence). V was pared by 4 bases and J by 2 bases, with 5 bases of the junction left unmatched. The CDR3 runs 15 residues. The CDR3 nucleotides are TGTGCCAGCAGCCCTACAGGGGGTGTCACAGATACGCAGTATTTT. This gives the protein CASSPTGGVTDTQYF.

This clonotype was counted a few times. The chain has TRBV6-5 and TRBJ1-5; D is perhaps TRBD1 (6 bases). CDR1 is MNHEY and CDR2 is SVGAGI in the germline V gene. This CDR3 comprises 20 residues. V lost 4 bases, J lost 5 bases, and 30 bases lay in between. CDR3 nucleotide sequence: TGTGCCAGCAGTTCCAATCCAGGCGGGACACGACTTAACTCAGATCAGCCCCAGCATTTT. Its translation is CASSSNPGGTRLNSDQPQHF.

The rearrangement joins TRBV29-1 to TRBJ1-2; 7 nucleotides align to TRBD1. Germline V gives CDR1 SQVTM, CDR2 ANQGSEA. The trim removed 4 bases at V and 8 bases at J, leaving 16 bases unmatched. The CDR3 is 15 amino acids. The CDR3 nucleotides read TGCAGCGTTGGTATCCGACAGGGAGCCACCGGAGGCTACACCTTC. Protein sequence: CSVGIRQGATGGYTF.

This chain uses TRBV28 with TRBJ2-7; D may correspond to TRBD1 or TRBD2 (5 bases each). The V end lost 4 bases, the J end lost 2 bases, and 18 bases lay between the germline ends. The germline CDR1 and CDR2 sequences are MDHEN and SYDVKM. CDR3 size: 16 residues. The CDR3 spells CASSSPAGRAPYEQYF. CDR3 sequence (DNA): TGTGCCAGCAGTTCCCCGGCAGGGAGAGCCCCCTACGAGCAGTACTTC.

This chain connects TRBV19 to TRBJ2-1; 14 nucleotides line up with TRBD2. This CDR3 has 14 amino acids. Unmatched junction bases numbered 8, after V lost 4 bases and J lost 15 bases. CDR1 and CDR2 from the germline V gene are LNHDA and SQIVND (reference sequence). CDR3 sequence: CASSTPGTSGGMFF. The CDR3 DNA is TGTGCCAGTAGTACCCCTGGGACTAGCGGGGGTATGTTCTTC.

This clonotype was recorded a few times. The chain is built from TRBV20-1 and TRBJ2-7; 11 nucleotides line up with TRBD1. CDR1 and CDR2 (germline): DFQATT, SNEGSKA (reference sequence). Unmatched junction bases numbered 8, after V lost 5 bases and J lost 5 bases. This CDR3 is 14 amino acids long. In DNA, the CDR3 is TGCAGTGCTGGAAGGACAGGGGGCTTACACGAGCAGTACTTC. It specifies CSAGRTGGLHEQYF.

This chain connects TRBV5-1 to TRBJ2-5, with TRBD2 matching over 7 bases. The CDR3 extends over 14 amino acids. J gave up 5 bases and V 2 bases, and 6 bases lay outside the gene matches. Germline V lookup: CDR1 SGHRS, CDR2 YFSETQ. CDR3 sequence reads: CASSFRGVDETQYF. CDR3 sequence (DNA): TGCGCCAGCAGCTTCCGGGGGGTCGACGAGACCCAGTACTTC.

Ten or more counts support this clonotype. The CDR3 nucleotides read TGTGCCAGCAGTTACGGGGGGAAGGTTGAGCAGTTCTTC. Residues: CASSYGGKVEQFF. The V gene is TRBV6-6, the J gene TRBJ2-1; D is possibly TRBD2 (6 bases). The V end lost 2 bases, the J end lost 9 bases, and 11 bases lay between the germline ends. Germline CDR1 reads MNHNY; CDR2 reads SVGAGI (reference sequence). CDR3 length: 13 amino acids.

The chain carries TRBV18 and TRBJ2-1; 8 nucleotides agree with TRBD1. The CDR3 has 15 residues. V gave up 2 bases and J gave up 8 bases; unmatched junction bases: 8. Germline lookup yields CDR1 KGHSH and CDR2 LQKENI. The CDR3 loop reads CASSPRDRLSHEQFF. CDR3 nucleotides: TGTGCCAGCTCACCAAGGGACAGGCTAAGTCATGAGCAGTTCTTC.

This clonotype has more than one count but fewer than ten. The genes are TRBV20-1 and TRBJ2-5, with 8 bases fitting TRBD2. Germline CDR1 and CDR2: DFQATT and SNEGSKA (reference sequence). V shed 2 bases, J shed 2 bases, and the junction held 7 bases outside the gene matches. There are 15 residues in the CDR3. The CDR3 region is CSARSVAGQQETQYF. The DNA for the CDR3 is TGCAGTGCTAGATCGGTAGCGGGGCAACAAGAGACCCAGTACTTC.

The gene calls are TRBV6-1 and TRBJ1-5; D unresolved. From germline, CDR1 is MNHNS and CDR2 SASEGT. The CDR3 is 15 residues long. Trimming pared 4 bases from V and 0 bases from J, leaving 10 bases between. DNA of the CDR3: TGTGCCAGCAGTGTAGCCTACTATAGCAATCAGCCCCAGCATTTT. It is translated as CASSVAYYSNQPQHF.

This clonotype was counted at least ten times. The chain employs TRBV28 and TRBJ2-7; D gene unclear. Deletions cut 10 bases from V and 2 bases from J, with 9 bases between. The germline gives CDR1 MDHEN, CDR2 SYDVKM. The CDR3 totals 11 residues. CDR3 DNA sequence: TGTGCCACTCGGGCACCCTACGAGCAGTACTTC. This codes for CATRAPYEQYF. Looking up the rest from reference TRBV28 and TRBJ2-7 gives the full variable domain: DVKVTQSSRYLVKRTGEKVFLECVQDMDHENMFWYRQDPGLGLRLIYFSYDVKMKEKGDIPEGYSVSREKKERFSLILESASTNQTSMYLCATRAPYEQYFGPGTRLTVT.

The rearrangement joins TRBV20-1 to TRBJ2-7; maybe TRBD1 (6 bases). V dropped 3 bases and J dropped 4 bases, with 22 bases sitting between them. This CDR3 contains 16 residues. Per the germline V gene, CDR1 is DFQATT and CDR2 is SNEGSKA (reference sequence). Written as DNA, the CDR3 is TGCAGTGCTAGGCCAGGACAGCCTACTTCAGAATACGAGCAGTACTTC. Its translation is CSARPGQPTSEYEQYF.

The chain is built from TRBV5-6 and TRBJ2-2; no reliable D call. The ends were cut back, 0 bases at V and 1 base at J, with 4 bases in the middle. The germline gives CDR1 SGHDT, CDR2 YYEEEE. This CDR3 comprises 14 residues. The CDR3 region has the DNA TGTGCCAGCAGCTTGGGAGTGAACACCGGGGAGCTGTTTTTT. Translating it yields CASSLGVNTGELFF.

The chain couples TRBV7-2 to TRBJ1-4; 7 nucleotides line up with TRBD1. The germline CDR1 and CDR2 sequences are SGHTA and FQGNSA. This CDR3 is 15 amino acids long. Losses at the gene ends were 5 bases for V and 7 bases for J; bases not matched to a gene: 10. Written as DNA, the CDR3 is TGTGCCAGCAGCCCACGGGACAGTCGTTTTGAAAAACTGTTTTTT. Protein: CASSPRDSRFEKLFF.

V and J are TRBV4-1 and TRBJ2-3; 8 bases are shared with TRBD2. V lost 0 bases and J lost 3; bases outside the gene matches: 5. This CDR3 is 16 amino acids long. Germline V gene data show CDR1 as MGHRA and CDR2 as YSYEKL. CDR3 in DNA: TGCGCCAGCAGCCAAGAAAGGACTAGCAGAACAGATACGCAGTATTTT. Its protein is CASSQERTSRTDTQYF.

The chain has TRBV4-3 and TRBJ1-1, with 9 nucleotides matching TRBD1. Germline-derived CDR1 and CDR2 are LGHNA and YSLEER. Trimming cost V 1 base and J 5 bases; bases outside gene matches: 5. The CDR3 spans 15 residues. As DNA, the CDR3 is TGCGCCAGCAGCCAAGTTGGGACAGGGAATACTGAAGCTTTCTTT. It yields the protein CASSQVGTGNTEAFF.

V is TRBV15 and J is TRBJ1-5, with D hard to call. CDR1 LNHNV and CDR2 YYDKDF come from the germline V gene (reference sequence). V was clipped by 3 bases and J by 0 bases, with 15 bases between them. The CDR3 is 17 amino acids. CDR3: CATSRVSGGSSNQPQHF. DNA for the CDR3: TGTGCCACCAGCAGGGTTTCTGGTGGGAGTAGCAATCAGCCCCAGCATTTT.

A remark on this clonotype: This may stem from a read error, because a much larger clone lies one nucleotide away. The chain carries TRBV20-1 and TRBJ2-3, with 12 bases identical to TRBD2. This CDR3 has 14 residues. The germline gives CDR1 DFQATT, CDR2 SNEGSKA (reference sequence). The CDR3: CSAGLAGNRDTHYF. The CDR3 nucleotides read TGCAGTGCCGGACTAGCGGGGAATAGAGATACGCATTATTTT.

V usage is TRBV20-1 and J usage is TRBJ2-7; no clear D gene. This CDR3 has 13 residues. V gave up 5 bases and J gave up 6 bases, with 17 bases separating them. The germline gives CDR1 DFQATT, CDR2 SNEGSKA (reference sequence). Written as DNA, the CDR3 is TGCAGTGCTTTGGCCACATCTAAGTTCGAGCAGTACTTC. It translates to CSALATSKFEQYF.

This clonotype was counted ten times or more. The chain couples TRBV12-3 or TRBV12-4 to TRBJ1-3; 9 nucleotides match TRBD1. The CDR3 has 14 residues. Trimming removed 6 bases from V and 0 bases from J; junction bases left unmatched: 0. This CDR3 is CASRTGGSGNTIYF. CDR3 bases: TGTGCCAGCAGGACAGGGGGCTCTGGAAACACCATATATTTT.

This chain's CDR3 is CASSPPGQGLNTEAFF. For the CDR3, the DNA is TGTGCCAGCAGCCCGCCGGGACAGGGTCTGAACACTGAAGCTTTCTTT. V gene TRBV7-9 combines with J gene TRBJ1-1; 9 bases map to TRBD1. The CDR3 spans 16 residues. Germline V CDR1 and CDR2: SEHNR, FQNEAQ (reference sequence). V lost 5 bases, J lost 0 bases, and 7 bases stayed unmatched.

A word on this clonotype: A much larger clone differs from this one at a single base, so this may be a read error. This rearrangement joins TRBV20-1 to TRBJ1-5; D gene unclear. CDR1 and CDR2 from the germline V gene are DFQATT and SNEGSKA (reference sequence). This CDR3 region has 15 residues. V lost 1 base, J lost 2 bases, and 12 bases lay in between. CDR3 amino acids: CSARGWQQGNQPQHF. The CDR3 bases are TGCAGTGCTAGAGGGTGGCAGCAAGGCAATCAGCCCCAGCATTTT.

The gene calls are TRBV6-2 or TRBV6-3 and TRBJ2-1; 9 bases agree with TRBD2. Germline V gene data show CDR1 as MNHEY and CDR2 as SVGEGT. CDR3 length: 15 residues. Trimming took 5 bases from V and 4 from J; bases not matched to a gene: 6. CDR3 DNA sequence: TGTGCCAGCAGTAACCTAGCGGGGAGTTACAATGAGCAGTTCTTC. This encodes CASSNLAGSYNEQFF.

This clonotype was detected many times. This chain uses TRBV2 with TRBJ1-6, with D perhaps matching TRBD1 (5 bases). This CDR3 spans 16 amino acids. Germline V gives CDR1 SNHLY, CDR2 FYNNEI. Trimming stripped 1 base from V and 6 bases from J, with 13 bases between. The DNA of the CDR3 is TGTGCCAGCAGTGAAGAGGGGCCGGGCGGTAATTCACCCCTCCACTTT. This translates into CASSEEGPGGNSPLHF.

Details on this clonotype: Just one base apart from a much larger clone, this may be a read error. The rearrangement joins TRBV12-3 or TRBV12-4 to TRBJ2-4, with D uncertain. The CDR3 has 14 amino acids. Written as DNA, the CDR3 is TGTGCCAGCAGGGGGAATTTAGCCAAAACCATTCAGTACTTC. Translation gives CASRGNLAKTIQYF.

This clonotype occurred a few times. This chain joins TRBV7-2 and TRBJ1-2; the D gene is possibly TRBD1 (5 bases). The CDR3 length is 14 residues. Between the trimmed V and J ends, which lost 4 bases and 5 bases, there was a span of 14 bases. Germline V gene lookup returns CDR1 SGHTA and CDR2 FQGNSA. CDR3 sequence: CASSSGPPLYGYTF. DNA for the CDR3: TGTGCCAGCAGCTCAGGGCCCCCCCTTTATGGCTACACCTTC.